Listed below are T cell receptor beta chains from one sample, sequenced in a study of vaccination and CD4 T cells after COVID-19. Antigen specificity for these receptors is unknown. Each CDR3 protein gets one entry after TCRdb re-called the PCR reads with MiXCR. The repertoire has about 15,000 distinct CDR3 sequences, approximately 52% of them found once; the top ten carry around 7.9%. Source material: CD4+ T cells from blood, cultured in vitro. The source of these receptors is a human donor who had recovered from COVID-19. Each CDR3 is given with its conserved first and last residue. D genes are given only for firm matches. Only some rows state a clone size, as once, few, many or a class for expanded clones.

clone_size j_call d_call v_call cdr3_nt cdr3_aa
few TRBJ1-5 NA TRBV6-1 TGTGCCAGCAGTGAACAGAGCAATCAGCCCCAGCATTTT CASSEQSNQPQHF
few TRBJ1-2 TRBD1 TRBV2 TGTGCCAGCAGTGAAGCGTCGGGGGACAGCATCTACACCTTC CASSEASGDSIYTF
NA TRBJ1-2 TRBD1 TRBV27 TGTGCCAGCGGCGGACACAGGGGAGGGGGCTACACCTTC CASGGHRGGGYTF
few TRBJ2-7 NA TRBV7-2 TGTGCCAGCGCCACATTAACCCTGTACGAGCAGTACTTC CASATLTLYEQYF
few TRBJ2-4 NA TRBV6-2/TRBV6-3 TGTGCCAGCAGGCGGCAGGGGTCCGGGACCAAAAACATTCAGTACTTC CASRRQGSGTKNIQYF
few TRBJ2-2 TRBD2 TRBV27 TGTGCCAGCAGTTTAGGGGCTAGCGGGAGAGGTGGGGAGCTGTTTTTT CASSLGASGRGGELFF
few TRBJ1-1 NA TRBV6-5 TGTGCCAGCAGTTACGACCATGAAGCTTTCTTT CASSYDHEAFF
NA TRBJ2-3 NA TRBV5-1 TGCGCCAGCAGCTTGGGAAACGACTACTCCACAGATACGCAGTATTTT CASSLGNDYSTDTQYF
once TRBJ2-1 NA TRBV7-9 TGTGCCAGCAGCCCTAAGCCGGGGAGGTCCTACAATGAGCAGTTCTTC CASSPKPGRSYNEQFF
NA TRBJ2-3 TRBD1 TRBV20-1 TGCAGTGCGATCACAGGGGGCGCGACAGATACGCAGTATTTT CSAITGGATDTQYF
few TRBJ1-2 NA TRBV18 TGTGCCAGCTCCCCCGGCGGAGATTATGGCTACACCTTC CASSPGGDYGYTF
NA TRBJ2-7 NA TRBV2 TGTGCCAGCAGTGCCCTTTTCGGGAGCCTCTCCTACGAGCAGTACTTC CASSALFGSLSYEQYF
NA TRBJ2-5 NA TRBV15 TGTGCCACCAGCCCGGCACGGGATAGTATGGAGACCCAGTACTTC CATSPARDSMETQYF